This T cell receptor (beta chain) was captured by sequencing in a study of T cell repertoires in cytomegalovirus infection. Overall study context: Both CMV infection and a matching HLA type were indicated by public TCR beta signatures. Overall study results and limits: CMV-specific TCR beta clonotypes restricted by HLA-C were the ones dominating the ex vivo response. Frequencies of public TCR beta families were cumulated, and this identified carriers of CMV plus the relevant HLA.

Comments on this clonotype: As yet, its antigen is unknown.

TCRdb re-called the reads through MiXCR, storing one row per CDR3 protein. This table has about 530,000 distinct CDR3 sequences, more than 25% appearing once. Germline CDR1 is SEHNR and CDR2 is FQNEAQ (reference sequence). Between the trimmed V and J ends, which lost 5 bases and 4 bases, there was a span of 15 bases. This CDR3 comprises 15 residues. The specimen sequenced was PBMCs. The rearrangement uses TRBV7-9 and TRBJ1-5, with D possibly matching TRBD1 (5 bases). The sequence was collected from a human donor in good health (CMV status not recorded). Some clones in this sample may be carry-over from other donors' samples. This chain's CDR3 is CASSETGGVNQPQHF. As DNA, the CDR3 is TGTGCCAGCAGCGAGACGGGGGGGGTGAATCAGCCCCAGCATTTT.